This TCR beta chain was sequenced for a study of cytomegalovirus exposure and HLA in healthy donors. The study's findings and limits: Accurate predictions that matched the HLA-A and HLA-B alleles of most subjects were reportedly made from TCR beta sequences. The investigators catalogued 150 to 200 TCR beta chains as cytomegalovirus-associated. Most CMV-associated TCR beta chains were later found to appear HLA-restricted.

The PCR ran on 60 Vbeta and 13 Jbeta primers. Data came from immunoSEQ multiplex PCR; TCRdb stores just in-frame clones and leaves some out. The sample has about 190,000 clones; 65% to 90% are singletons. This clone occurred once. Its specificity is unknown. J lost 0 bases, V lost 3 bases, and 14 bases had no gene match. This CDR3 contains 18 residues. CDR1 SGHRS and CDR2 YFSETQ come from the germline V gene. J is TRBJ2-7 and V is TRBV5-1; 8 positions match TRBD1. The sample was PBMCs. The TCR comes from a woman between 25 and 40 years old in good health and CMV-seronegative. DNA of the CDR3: TGCGCCAGCAGCTCCCGGCCAGGGGGCCTAAAGGACTCCTACGAGCAGTACTTC. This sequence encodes CASSSRPGGLKDSYEQYF.